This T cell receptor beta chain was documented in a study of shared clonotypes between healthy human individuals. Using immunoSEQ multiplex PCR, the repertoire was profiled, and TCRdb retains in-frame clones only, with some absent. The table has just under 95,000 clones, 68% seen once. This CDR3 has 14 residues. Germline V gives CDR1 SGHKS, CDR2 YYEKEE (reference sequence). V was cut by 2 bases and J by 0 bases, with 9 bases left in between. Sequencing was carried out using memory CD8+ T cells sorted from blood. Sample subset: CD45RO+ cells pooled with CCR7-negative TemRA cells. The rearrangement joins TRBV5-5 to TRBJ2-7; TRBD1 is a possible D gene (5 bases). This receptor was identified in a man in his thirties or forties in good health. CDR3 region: CASSLGVPSYEQYF. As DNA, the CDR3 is TGTGCCAGCAGCTTAGGGGTTCCCTCCTACGAGCAGTACTTC.